The 21 T cell receptor beta chains listed next were all sequenced from one sample in a study of T-cell reconstitution after alpha-beta-depleted transplantation in children. Unique molecular identifiers were used in preparing the TCRbeta library. MiXCR was run by TCRdb on the PCR reads, yielding one entry per CDR3 protein. The data hold approximately 130,000 distinct CDR3 sequences, with roughly 10% observed a single time. This sample comprised PBMCs, mostly from graft donor cells, obtained 180 days after TCRalphabeta/CD19-depleted stem cell transplant. Receptors originate from a girl under three years old who had a stem cell transplant for combined immunodeficiency, so the T cells may come from the graft donor.

This clonotype has ten or more counts. The rearrangement joins TRBV6-2 or TRBV6-3 to TRBJ1-2; no clear D. The germline CDR1 and CDR2 sequences are MNHEY and SVGEGT. V was pared by 7 bases and J by 4 bases, with 13 bases between. This CDR3 spans 13 amino acids. CDR3 amino acids: CASTLDFTYGYTF. The CDR3 DNA sequence: TGTGCCAGCACCTTGGATTTCACCTATGGCTACACCTTC.

Ten or more counts support this clonotype. The CDR3 nucleotides are TGCGCCAGCAGTGACGAGGTCGGCTATGGCTACACCTTC. It is translated as CASSDEVGYGYTF. The chain employs TRBV10-2 and TRBJ1-2; D is uncertain. Germline values: CDR1 WSHSY, CDR2 SAAADI. Trimming cost V 3 bases and J 4 bases, with 9 bases left between them. The CDR3 has 13 amino acids.

This clonotype came up many times. The DNA for the CDR3 is TGTGCCACCAGCAGAGGTTACACTGAAGCTTTCTTT. Amino acid sequence: CATSRGYTEAFF. The rearrangement links TRBV15 to TRBJ1-1; D uncertain. V dropped 1 base and J dropped 3 bases, with 3 bases sitting between them. The CDR3 spans 12 residues. In germline, CDR1 is LNHNV, CDR2 YYDKDF (reference sequence).

This chain connects TRBV20-1 to TRBJ2-1; 7 positions agree with TRBD2. Germline CDR1 reads DFQATT; CDR2 reads SNEGSKA (reference sequence). Trimming cost V 0 bases and J 4 bases; bases outside gene matches: 6. The CDR3 length is 15 residues. CDR3 residues: CSAREVGRGYNEQFF. In nucleotides, the CDR3 is TGCAGTGCTAGAGAGGTAGGGCGGGGGTACAATGAGCAGTTCTTC.

A few counts support this clonotype. This sequence joins TRBV4-3 and TRBJ1-6; 9 bases align to TRBD1. Germline CDR1 is LGHNA and CDR2 is YSLEER. V shed 4 bases and J 2 bases; nucleotides not matched to a gene: 0. This CDR3 has 15 residues. Here the CDR3 reads CASSRDRAYNSPLHF. The CDR3 nucleotides read TGCGCCAGCAGCCGGGACAGGGCCTATAATTCACCCCTCCACTTT.

Of note for this clonotype: The junction departs from germline at one end; a sequencing error may be responsible. This rearrangement joins TRBV10-3 to TRBJ1-3, with D tentatively TRBD1 (6 bases). This CDR3 contains 16 residues. From germline, CDR1 is ENHRY and CDR2 SYGVKD. This chain's CDR3 is CVISESRGGSGNTIYF. CDR3 nucleotide sequence: TGTGTCATCAGTGAGTCCCGAGGGGGATCTGGAAACACCATATATTTT.

This clonotype occurred a few times. The V and J genes are TRBV7-8 and TRBJ2-1; 9 positions match TRBD1. V shed 5 bases and J 9 bases; nucleotides not matched to a gene: 11. Germline CDR1 reads SGHVS; CDR2 reads FQNEAQ. CDR3 length equals 15 residues. The CDR3 loop reads CASSKGQGGSGEQFF. The CDR3 DNA sequence: TGTGCCAGCAGCAAGGGACAGGGAGGTTCGGGTGAGCAGTTCTTC. Supplemented by reference TRBV7-8 and TRBJ2-1, the full variable domain reads GAGVSQSPRYKVAKRGQDVALRCDPISGHVSLFWYQQALGQGPEFLTYFQNEAQLDKSGLPSDRFFAERPEGSVSTLKIQRTQQEDSAVYLCASSKGQGGSGEQFFGPGTRLTVL.

Points on this clonotype: This may stem from a read error, because a much larger clone lies one nucleotide away. This sequence joins TRBV24-1 and TRBJ2-5, with 9 bases identical to TRBD2. CDR1 is KGHDR and CDR2 is SFDVKD in the germline V gene. The CDR3 spans 16 residues. Germline trimming cut 6 bases from V and 1 base from J; bases unmatched to any gene: 8. The CDR3 spells CATSYLTSGFQETQYF. The DNA for the CDR3 is TGTGCCACCAGTTACCTCACTAGCGGGTTCCAAGAGACCCAGTACTTC.

The V call is TRBV5-1, the J call TRBJ2-5; 13 nucleotides align to TRBD2. This CDR3 has 17 residues. CDR1 SGHRS and CDR2 YFSETQ come from the germline V gene. The trim removed 1 base at V and 3 bases at J, leaving 6 bases unmatched. Here the CDR3 reads CASSLKKTSGGKETQYF. For the CDR3, the DNA is TGCGCCAGCAGCTTGAAAAAGACTAGCGGGGGGAAAGAGACCCAGTACTTC.

This clonotype came up a few times. The chain employs TRBV20-1 and TRBJ2-7; a weak D match, TRBD1 (5 bases). Trimming stripped 8 bases from V and 3 bases from J, with 17 bases between. From germline, CDR1 is DFQATT and CDR2 SNEGSKA (reference sequence). The CDR3 loop spans 13 amino acids. CDR3 coding DNA: TGCAGTTGGATAGGGGTGGGCATCTACGAGCAGTACTTC. Protein sequence: CSWIGVGIYEQYF.

The chain employs TRBV10-3 and TRBJ2-7, with 7 bases identical to TRBD2. CDR3 length: 16 residues. Trimming at V came to 2 bases and at J to 4 bases, leaving 11 bases not matched to a gene. CDR1 is ENHRY and CDR2 is SYGVKD in the germline V gene. The CDR3: CAISEDPWVAGYEQYF. The CDR3, as DNA: TGTGCCATCAGTGAGGATCCCTGGGTAGCGGGTTACGAGCAGTACTTC.

This clonotype was counted between two and nine times. In DNA form, the CDR3 reads TGTGCCAGCTCATCACAGGGGCCGAACACCGGGGAGCTGTTTTTT. Amino acid sequence: CASSSQGPNTGELFF. V usage is TRBV18 and J usage is TRBJ2-2, with 7 bases fitting TRBD1. The CDR3 contains 15 residues. From germline, CDR1 is KGHSH and CDR2 LQKENI. After removal of 5 bases from V and 0 bases from J, the junction contained 3 bases not matched to a gene.

The chain couples TRBV6-1 to TRBJ2-7; 7 positions agree with TRBD1. Germline V gene lookup returns CDR1 MNHNS and CDR2 SASEGT. The CDR3 runs to 15 residues. Trimming removed 4 bases from V and 2 bases from J; junction bases left unmatched: 8. CDR3 in amino acids: CASSASGTAAYEQYF. CDR3 nucleotides: TGTGCCAGCAGTGCCTCCGGGACAGCGGCCTACGAGCAGTACTTC.

This clonotype showed up just a few times. V and J are TRBV20-1 and TRBJ1-6, with TRBD1 matching over 7 bases. V lost 1 base to trimming and J lost 7 bases; unmatched junction nucleotides: 7. Germline V gene data show CDR1 as DFQATT and CDR2 as SNEGSKA (reference sequence). The CDR3 is made up of 15 amino acids. This CDR3 is CSARASGQMNSPLHF. The CDR3 DNA follows: TGCAGTGCTAGAGCGTCGGGACAGATGAATTCACCCCTCCACTTT.

A few counts support this clonotype. This sequence joins TRBV27 and TRBJ2-2; weak D call: TRBD2 (6 bases). The CDR3 totals 20 residues. Trimming removed 3 bases at V and 5 bases at J, with 28 bases between. Per the germline V gene, CDR1 is MNHEY and CDR2 is SMNVEV (reference sequence). CDR3 sequence (DNA): TGTGCCAGCAGTTTTACCCCCTTCGGCCTAGGGGCGGGGAGGACCGGGGAGCTGTTTTTT. Amino acid sequence: CASSFTPFGLGAGRTGELFF.

This clonotype was seen only a few times. V is TRBV6-2 or TRBV6-3 and J is TRBJ2-1; D call uncertain. Trimming shortened V by 2 bases and J by 2 bases, and 10 bases separated the two germline ends. CDR3 size: 15 residues. Germline values: CDR1 MNHEY, CDR2 SVGEGT. CDR3 region: CASSYPLIPYNEQFF. The CDR3 coding sequence is TGTGCCAGCAGTTACCCACTCATCCCCTACAATGAGCAGTTCTTC.

This clonotype has more than one count but fewer than ten. Because the CDR3 is missing its conserved closing phenylalanine or tryptophan, this is likely a read error. The DNA is left out, because the CDR3 cannot be placed on it with certainty; the CDR3 is given as TCRdb lists it. CDR3 region: CASSPDRP. The chain carries TRBV5-1 and TRBJ1-2; the table's D call TRBD1 went unverified against the DNA. The germline gives CDR1 SGHRS, CDR2 YFSETQ. The CDR3 is made up of 8 amino acids, end residues included.

Comment on this clonotype: Just one base apart from a much larger clone, this may be a read error. The CDR3 region is CASSLGTPGTGNEQFF. The CDR3 coding sequence is TGTGCCAGCAGCTTAGGCACCCCCGGGACAGGGAATGAGCAGTTCTTC. The J gene is TRBJ2-1, the V gene TRBV7-2, with 9 bases aligning to TRBD1. The V gene end was trimmed by 1 base and the J gene end by 7 bases; junction bases not matched to a gene: 8. The CDR3 contains 16 residues. Germline V gene sequence: CDR1 SGHTA, CDR2 FQGNSA. The variable domain in full, completed from reference TRBV7-2 and TRBJ2-1, reads GAGVSQSPSNKVTEKGKDVELRCDPISGHTALYWYRQSLGQGLEFLIYFQGNSAPDKSGLPSDRFSAERTGGSVSTLTIQRTQQEDSAVYLCASSLGTPGTGNEQFFGPGTRLTVL.

The CDR3 DNA is TGTGCCTGGAGGAAAGCCCACATCACTGAAGCTTTCTTT. It encodes CAWRKAHITEAFF. This chain joins TRBV30 and TRBJ1-1; D gene ambiguous. The germline V and J ends were trimmed by 3 bases and 4 bases, with 12 bases remaining between them. The CDR3 length is 13 residues. Germline V gene data show CDR1 as GTSNPN and CDR2 as SVGIG (reference sequence).

This clonotype turned up a few times. This chain uses TRBV6-1 with TRBJ2-7, with D possibly being TRBD1 (6 bases). The CDR3 sequence is 12 residues long. V dropped 4 bases and J dropped 7 bases, with 11 bases sitting between them. Germline CDR1 is MNHNS and CDR2 is SASEGT. CDR3: CASSGGHREQYF. CDR3 coding DNA: TGTGCCAGCAGTGGGGGACATCGAGAGCAGTACTTC.

This chain joins TRBV12-3 or TRBV12-4 and TRBJ2-7; no definite D call. With 5 bases removed from V and 0 bases from J, the gap between germline ends came to 11 bases. The CDR3 runs 14 residues. CDR3 sequence (DNA): TGTGCCAGCAGTCTTGCATTCCGCTCCTACGAGCAGTACTTC. Its protein is CASSLAFRSYEQYF.